The 2 T cell receptor beta chains below were found in one sample sequenced in a study of T cell repertoires in cytomegalovirus infection. No antigen has been identified for these receptors. TCRdb itself ran the reads through MiXCR, one entry per CDR3 protein. In the table there are tens of thousands of distinct CDR3 sequences, 40% of which are singletons. Sequences were derived from CD8+ T cells from cultured PBMCs, sampled from culture after CMV antigen stimulation. These receptors were obtained from a human donor in good health (CMV status not recorded). Some clones in this sample may be carry-over from other donors' samples.

This clonotype was counted only a few times. The genes are TRBV20-1 and TRBJ1-2; 8 bases map to TRBD1. The germline gives CDR1 DFQATT, CDR2 SNEGSKA (reference sequence). With 6 bases clipped from V and 7 bases from J, the junction kept 4 bases outside the gene matches. The CDR3 covers 11 residues. CDR3 protein: CSAQGAGGYTF. CDR3 in DNA: TGCAGTGCGCAGGGGGCGGGTGGCTACACCTTC.

In its sample, this clonotype was seen a few times. V is TRBV19 and J is TRBJ1-5, with a possible D match to TRBD1 (5 bases). CDR3 length: 14 amino acids. Germline-derived CDR1 and CDR2 are LNHDA and SQIVND (reference sequence). V lost 3 bases to trimming and J lost 7 bases, with 13 bases between them. The CDR3 coding sequence is TGTGCCAGTAGTATTCTCGCAGGGAGGCAGCCCCAGCATTTT. Amino acid sequence: CASSILAGRQPQHF.